The entry that follows covers one TCR beta chain sequence. Its antigen has not been determined. A much larger clone lies one base from this, so it may be a read error. Taken from cysteine to phenylalanine, the CDR3 has 20 residues. Left in the record is the CDR3 DNA by itself, 60 bases read in frame from the first base. This record comes from a study of T cell repertoires in cytomegalovirus infection (dated by TCRdb to the late 2010s). Regarding the research as a whole: Donor HLA type was relevant to the analysis, as public TCR beta signatures indicated carriage of CMV infection together with the matching HLA type.

Overall results and qualifications from the work: In both this cohort and an independent roughly 400-donor cohort, the cumulative frequency of public TCR beta family members distinguished carriers of CMV infection plus the relevant HLA type. The ex vivo response was dominated by HLA-C-restricted CMV-specific TCR beta clonotypes, which also provided the single most frequent clonotype in two of eight donors.

For sequencing, an Illumina HiSeq 1500 was employed. TCRdb trimmed public reads at Q25 via fastp, called clones via MiXCR and kept in-frame beta chains. Every entry covers one CDR3 protein and lists the most common genes and DNA from its rows. The sample table records some 100,000 distinct CDR3 sequences; roughly a quarter of these occur just once. The ten largest clonotypes hold about two fifths of the sample. The chain employs TRBV12-3 or TRBV12-4 and TRBJ2-1; 11 nucleotides in the junction match TRBD2. The specimen sequenced was CD8+ T cells from PBMCs. The TCR was taken from a human donor in good health (CMV status not recorded). Some clones in this sample may be carry-over from other donors' samples. DNA sequence: TGTGCCAGCAGTGGGATGGAGACTAGCGGGAACCCCAGCTCCTGCAATGAGCAGTTCTTC. This codes for CASSGMETSGNPSSCNEQFF.